These 3 T cell receptor beta chains came from one sample sequenced in a study of T cells in localized non-small cell lung cancer. Profiled with immunoSEQ multiplex PCR; TCRdb holds only in-frame clones, not every one. This sample has approximately 72,000 clones, with roughly four fifths found just once. Specimen: peripheral blood, collected before any cancer treatment. These receptor sequences come from an older female donor with stage I lung adenocarcinoma.

The chain employs TRBV19 and TRBJ1-2; D may be TRBD1 (5 bases). The CDR3 contains 11 residues. Germline V lookup: CDR1 LNHDA, CDR2 SQIVND (reference sequence). This chain's CDR3 is CIYRGNYGYTF. The CDR3 bases are TGTATTTACCGGGGGAACTATGGCTACACCTTC.

The V gene is TRBV25-1, the J gene TRBJ2-2, with D perhaps TRBD1 (6 bases). The length of the CDR3 is 15 residues. V lost 1 base to trimming and J lost 4 bases, with 10 bases between them. Germline CDR1 MGHDK, CDR2 SYGVNS. Written as DNA, the CDR3 is TGTGCCAGCAGTGAATCACAGGGCCGCACCGGGGAGCTGTTTTTT. It encodes CASSESQGRTGELFF.

The chain couples TRBV6-6 to TRBJ1-5; 10 bases are shared with TRBD1. Germline V gives CDR1 MNHNY, CDR2 SVGAGI (reference sequence). V lost 5 bases to trimming and J lost 7 bases; unmatched junction nucleotides: 5. The CDR3 runs to 14 residues. CDR3 in DNA: TGTGCCAGCAGTCACCGGGACAGGGGCCAGCCCCAGCATTTT. Its translation: CASSHRDRGQPQHF.